A single TCR beta chain is shown here with its context. Its antigen remains unknown. Primers: 60 Vbeta forward and 13 Jbeta reverse. TCRdb keeps only in-frame clones here, not all; method: immunoSEQ multiplex PCR. The sample has approximately 69,000 clones; about three quarters are singletons. These data originate in a study of cytomegalovirus exposure and HLA in healthy donors. The CDR3 extends over 16 amino acids. Germline CDR1 is SNHLY and CDR2 is FYNNEI. Trimming removed 2 bases at V and 3 bases at J, with 15 bases between. Regarding the study as a whole: What TCR beta sequences reportedly achieved was accurate prediction of HLA-A and HLA-B alleles in most subjects.

The chain uses TRBV2 and TRBJ2-3; possible D gene TRBD2, 6 bases. The sequence derives from a man aged 18 to 29 in good health and CMV-seronegative. Material for sequencing was PBMCs. CDR3 bases: TGTGCCAGCAGTGAAATGGGAGCGGGTGGGACAGATACGCAGTATTTT. This codes for CASSEMGAGGTDTQYF.